The 14 T cell receptor beta chains below come from one sample, sequenced in a study of T cell responses to AZD1222 COVID-19 vaccine. Clones were read by immunoSEQ multiplex PCR, and TCRdb kept only the in-frame ones, dropping some. The repertoire consists of under 200,000 clones, with 88% occurring once and the leading ten covering roughly 5.5%. The input for sequencing was peripheral blood, taken on day 0 of AZD1222 vaccination. These receptor sequences come from an adult in good health.

V gene TRBV19 combines with J gene TRBJ2-2, with D uncertain. V shed 3 bases and J shed 6 bases, with 8 bases lying between them. This CDR3 is built from 13 residues. Per the germline V gene, CDR1 is LNHDA and CDR2 is SQIVND (reference sequence). CDR3 DNA sequence: TGTGCCAGTAGTATCGTACGATCCGGGGAGCTGTTTTTT. As protein: CASSIVRSGELFF. The full variable domain, its missing parts supplied by reference TRBV19 and TRBJ2-2, is DGGITQSPKYLFRKEGQNVTLSCEQNLNHDAMYWYRQDPGQGLRLIYYSQIVNDFQKGDIAEGYSVSREKKESFPLTVTSAQKNPTAFYLCASSIVRSGELFFGEGSRLTVL.

This chain links TRBV4-1 with TRBJ1-5; perhaps TRBD1 as D (5 bases). V gave up 2 bases and J gave up 0 bases, with 11 bases separating them. The CDR3 extends over 16 amino acids. The V gene's germline CDR1 is MGHRA and CDR2 YSYEKL. CDR3 in amino acids: CASSQMGGNSNQPQHF. The CDR3 region has the DNA TGCGCCAGCAGCCAAATGGGGGGTAATAGCAATCAGCCCCAGCATTTT.

V gene TRBV11-2 combines with J gene TRBJ2-2; D gene ambiguous. CDR1 and CDR2 (germline): SGHAT, FQNNGV. The CDR3 spans 17 residues. V lost 5 bases, J lost 4 bases, and 20 bases lay in between. The DNA for the CDR3 is TGTGCCAGCAGCCCATCCCTGACACTAACGGTCACCGGGGAGCTGTTTTTT. As protein: CASSPSLTLTVTGELFF.

This clone was seen a single time. The V call is TRBV11-3, the J call TRBJ2-3; no firm D call. CDR1 is SGHNT, CDR2 YENEEA, per germline. The CDR3 consists of 13 residues. V lost 1 base to trimming and J lost 5 bases, with 7 bases between them. The CDR3 loop reads CASSLGAIDTQYF. CDR3 DNA: TGTGCCAGCAGCTTAGGGGCTATAGATACGCAGTATTTT.

This chain uses TRBV28 with TRBJ1-2, with TRBD1 identical over 9 bases. The germline gives CDR1 MDHEN, CDR2 SYDVKM. CDR3 length: 14 amino acids. Trimming at V came to 6 bases and at J to 4 bases, leaving 6 bases not matched to a gene. The CDR3 nucleotides are TGTGCCAGCAGCGGACAGGGGAATTCCTATGGCTACACCTTC. It codes for CASSGQGNSYGYTF.

This clone was detected a few times. V is TRBV9 and J is TRBJ2-1, with D possibly matching TRBD2 (6 bases). Germline V gene lookup returns CDR1 SGDLS and CDR2 YYNGEE. V was shortened by 0 bases and J by 7 bases, with 8 bases between the two germline ends. The CDR3 covers 13 residues. The CDR3 loop reads CASSVDGGNEQFF. CDR3 nucleotide sequence: TGTGCCAGCAGCGTAGATGGGGGGAATGAGCAGTTCTTC.

This chain joins TRBV19 and TRBJ2-2; 7 bases match TRBD1. The CDR3 loop spans 17 amino acids. V dropped 0 bases and J dropped 0; count of bases not matched to a gene: 4. Germline CDR1 LNHDA, CDR2 SQIVND (reference sequence). The CDR3 spells CASSIDRGLPNTGELFF. CDR3 sequence (DNA): TGTGCCAGTAGTATAGATAGGGGGCTACCGAACACCGGGGAGCTGTTTTTT.

The V gene is TRBV28, the J gene TRBJ2-1, with TRBD2 matching 10 bases. V lost 3 bases, J lost 4 bases, and 6 bases stayed unmatched. CDR1 and CDR2 (germline): MDHEN, SYDVKM. The CDR3 loop spans 16 amino acids. DNA for the CDR3: TGTGCCAGCAGTTTGCGGACTAGCGGATTTTACAATGAGCAGTTCTTC. Its translation: CASSLRTSGFYNEQFF.

The chain couples TRBV5-1 to TRBJ2-3; D call uncertain. Per the germline V gene, CDR1 is SGHRS and CDR2 is YFSETQ. The CDR3 contains 15 residues. V was trimmed by 0 bases and J by 2 bases, leaving 10 bases between them. Here the CDR3 reads CASSLGGPTTDTQYF. CDR3 coding DNA: TGCGCCAGCAGCTTGGGGGGTCCCACCACAGATACGCAGTATTTT.

This clone has only one observation. V and J are TRBV5-1 and TRBJ1-1; D is perhaps TRBD1 (6 bases). V lost 0 bases, J lost 8 bases, and 11 bases lay in between. Germline lookup yields CDR1 SGHRS and CDR2 YFSETQ. The CDR3 sequence is 13 residues long. The CDR3 region is CASSLDGGPEAFF. The CDR3, as DNA: TGCGCCAGCAGCTTGGATGGGGGCCCGGAAGCTTTCTTT.

This clone came up once. V and J are TRBV19 and TRBJ2-6, with TRBD2 as a possible D gene (5 bases). The length of the CDR3 is 15 residues. Trimming took 1 base from V and 4 from J, leaving 8 bases between them. The germline gives CDR1 LNHDA, CDR2 SQIVND (reference sequence). CDR3 DNA: TGTGCCAGTAGTATAGGAGGGTCCGGGGCCAACGTCCTGACTTTC. Amino acid sequence: CASSIGGSGANVLTF.

To note about this clone: The junction shows a germline mismatch at one end, possibly a read error. V is TRBV2 and J is TRBJ2-3; TRBD2 agrees at 10 bases. Germline CDR1 and CDR2: SNHLY and FYNNEI. The CDR3 is 16 residues long. CDR3: CASSERGTGFGLAAHF. The CDR3 DNA follows: TGTGCCAGCAGTGAAAGGGGGACAGGCTTTGGACTAGCGGCACATTTT. Based on the CDR3 plus reference TRBV2 and TRBJ2-3, the full variable domain is EPEVTQTPSHQVTQMGQEVILRCVPISNHLYFYWYRQILGQKVEFLVSFYNNEISEKSEIFDDQFSVERPDGSNFTLKIRSTKLEDSAMYFCASSERGTGFGLAAHFGPGTRLTVL.

This chain uses TRBV7-2 with TRBJ2-7; D unclear. This CDR3 contains 11 residues. Trimming cost V 0 bases and J 6 bases, with 3 bases left between them. Looked up from germline, CDR1 is SGHTA and CDR2 is FQGNSA. The CDR3 region is CASSLAAEQYF. As DNA, the CDR3 is TGTGCCAGCAGCTTAGCGGCCGAGCAGTACTTC.

This clone has at least ten counts. The rearrangement links TRBV3-1 (or the pseudogene TRBV3-2) to TRBJ2-3; 13 bases are shared with TRBD2. Looked up from germline, CDR1 is LGHDT and CDR2 is YNNKEL (reference sequence). V shed 5 bases, J shed 3 bases, and the junction held 2 bases outside the gene matches. The CDR3 totals 15 residues. CDR3 amino acids: CASSRLAGGTDTQYF. The CDR3 nucleotides read TGTGCCAGCAGCAGACTAGCGGGGGGAACAGATACGCAGTATTTT.